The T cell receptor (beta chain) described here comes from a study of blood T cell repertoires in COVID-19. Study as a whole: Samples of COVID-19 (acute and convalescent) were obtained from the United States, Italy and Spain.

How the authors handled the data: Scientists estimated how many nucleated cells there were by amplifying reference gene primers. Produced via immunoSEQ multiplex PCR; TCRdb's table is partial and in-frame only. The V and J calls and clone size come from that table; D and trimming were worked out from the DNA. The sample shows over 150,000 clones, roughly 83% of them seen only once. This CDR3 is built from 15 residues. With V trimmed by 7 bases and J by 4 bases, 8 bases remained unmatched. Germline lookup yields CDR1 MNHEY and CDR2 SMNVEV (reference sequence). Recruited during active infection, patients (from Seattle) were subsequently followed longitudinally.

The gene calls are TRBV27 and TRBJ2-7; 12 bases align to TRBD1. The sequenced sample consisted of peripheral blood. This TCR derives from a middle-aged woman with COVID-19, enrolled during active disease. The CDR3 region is CASTLGTGGRYEQYF. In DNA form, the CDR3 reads TGTGCCAGCACTCTAGGGACAGGGGGCAGATACGAGCAGTACTTC.